The source of this TCR beta chain is a study of cytomegalovirus exposure and HLA in healthy donors. The PCR employed 60 Vbeta primers together with 13 Jbeta primers. Profiled with immunoSEQ multiplex PCR; TCRdb holds only in-frame clones, not every one. The sample yields about 130,000 clones, 80% seen once. Sequenced material: PBMCs. This receptor was obtained from a man aged 35 to 55 in good health and CMV-seronegative.

Here the CDR3 reads CASSKWGQGGGTEAFF. In DNA, the CDR3 is TGTGCCAGTAGTAAATGGGGACAGGGGGGAGGCACTGAAGCTTTCTTT. The chain employs TRBV19 and TRBJ1-1, with 11 bases aligning to TRBD1. Germline CDR1 is LNHDA and CDR2 is SQIVND (reference sequence). The length of the CDR3 is 16 residues. The trim removed 4 bases at V and 4 bases at J, leaving 8 bases unmatched.